A single sample is the source of the 28 T cell receptor beta chains below, sequenced in a study of T cell responses to AZD1222 COVID-19 vaccine. The data were produced by immunoSEQ multiplex PCR, yet TCRdb's version contains in-frame clones alone and is incomplete. The sample holds around 220,000 clones; approximately 94% are singletons and the top ten take around 1.7%. The sample was peripheral blood, taken 28 days after the second dose of the MenACWY control vaccine. Receptors originate from an adult who received the MenACWY meningococcal vaccine as a control.

The rearrangement links TRBV6-1 to TRBJ1-6; D remains unclear. Germline values: CDR1 MNHNS, CDR2 SASEGT. V shed 3 bases and J shed 8 bases, with 8 bases lying between them. This CDR3 contains 13 residues. The CDR3 DNA sequence: TGTGCCAGCAGTGATGGTGAATATTCACCCCTCCACTTT. It encodes CASSDGEYSPLHF.

J is TRBJ2-6 and V is TRBV5-1; 12 bases match TRBD1. Germline CDR1 reads SGHRS; CDR2 reads YFSETQ. CDR3 length: 18 residues. Losses at the gene ends were 3 bases for V and 2 bases for J; bases not matched to a gene: 6. CDR3 DNA: TGCGCCAGCAGCTCCCCGGGACAGGGGGCCGCTGGGGCCAACGTCCTGACTTTC. It specifies CASSSPGQGAAGANVLTF.

The CDR3 region is CASSRIGTGNTEAFF. DNA of the CDR3: TGTGCCAGCAGTCGAATCGGGACAGGGAACACTGAAGCTTTCTTT. The gene calls are TRBV28 and TRBJ1-1; TRBD1 matches 8 bases. CDR3 length: 15 residues. V lost 5 bases, J lost 1 base, and 6 bases stayed unmatched. From germline, CDR1 is MDHEN and CDR2 SYDVKM.

The rearrangement joins TRBV19 to TRBJ2-3; 9 positions match TRBD1. CDR3 length: 15 amino acids. Unmatched junction bases numbered 6, after V lost 5 bases and J lost 3 bases. Germline CDR1 LNHDA, CDR2 SQIVND (reference sequence). Written as DNA, the CDR3 is TGTGCCAGTAGTCCTCGGACAGGGGAAACAGATACGCAGTATTTT. Its translation is CASSPRTGETDTQYF.

The rearrangement joins TRBV5-1 to TRBJ2-1; no firm D call. The V end lost 0 bases, the J end lost 3 bases, and 16 bases lay between the germline ends. The germline CDR1 and CDR2 sequences are SGHRS and YFSETQ. The CDR3 totals 17 residues. The CDR3: CASSLEASVGFYNEQFF. Written as DNA, the CDR3 is TGCGCCAGCAGCTTGGAGGCTAGTGTGGGGTTCTACAATGAGCAGTTCTTC.

This clone is a singleton in its sample. V is TRBV10-3 and J is TRBJ1-1; 11 nucleotides align to TRBD1. Germline V gene sequence: CDR1 ENHRY, CDR2 SYGVKD. CDR3 length: 13 residues. Unmatched junction bases numbered 6, after V lost 6 bases and J lost 9 bases. The CDR3 protein is CAISQGQGDQAFF. The CDR3, as DNA: TGTGCCATCAGCCAGGGACAGGGGGACCAAGCTTTCTTT.

The CDR3 DNA is TGTGCCAGCAGCCGAGGACAGGGCCCAGTTGGTGGAAACACCATATATTTT. This translates into CASSRGQGPVGGNTIYF. The rearrangement links TRBV3-1 (or the pseudogene TRBV3-2) to TRBJ1-3; TRBD1 aligns across 8 bases. The CDR3 has 17 amino acids. Germline values: CDR1 LGHDT, CDR2 YNNKEL (reference sequence). With V trimmed by 4 bases and J by 3 bases, 11 bases remained unmatched.

This clone was seen once. The genes are TRBV12-3 or TRBV12-4 and TRBJ2-4; the D gene is possibly TRBD2 (5 bases). V lost 4 bases and J lost 8, with 12 bases in between. CDR3 size: 13 residues. CDR3 in DNA: TGTGCCAGCAGTTGGGCCCCCGGGGACATTCAGTACTTC. It translates to CASSWAPGDIQYF.

V usage is TRBV18 and J usage is TRBJ1-1; D remains unclear. Per the germline V gene, CDR1 is KGHSH and CDR2 is LQKENI. The CDR3 covers 13 residues. Trimming stripped 5 bases from V and 1 base from J, with 8 bases between. CDR3 loop: CASSRQENTEAFF. For the CDR3, the DNA is TGTGCCAGCTCAAGACAAGAGAACACTGAAGCTTTCTTT.

This rearrangement joins TRBV28 to TRBJ1-3; no clear D. CDR1 MDHEN and CDR2 SYDVKM come from the germline V gene. The CDR3 length is 15 residues. V lost 3 bases, J lost 0 bases, and 9 bases lay in between. The CDR3 loop is CASSLNQLSGNTIYF. The CDR3 DNA follows: TGTGCCAGCAGTTTGAACCAACTCTCTGGAAACACCATATATTTT.

The rearrangement joins TRBV2 to TRBJ1-2; the match to TRBD1 covers 7 bases. With 7 bases clipped from V and 4 bases from J, the junction kept 18 bases outside the gene matches. The V gene's germline CDR1 is SNHLY and CDR2 FYNNEI. The CDR3 extends over 17 amino acids. The CDR3: CASTSGGGGGGAYGYTF. The CDR3 DNA follows: TGTGCCAGCACCTCCGGTGGAGGGGGCGGAGGGGCCTATGGCTACACCTTC.

The rearrangement joins TRBV7-6 to TRBJ2-2; TRBD1 agrees at 7 bases. V was clipped by 5 bases and J by 5 bases; unmatched bases: 8. The V gene's germline CDR1 is SGHVS and CDR2 FNYEAQ. The CDR3 consists of 15 residues. The CDR3 DNA sequence: TGTGCCAGCAGCACCCTACAGGGGCGGACCGGGGAGCTGTTTTTT. It specifies CASSTLQGRTGELFF.

The chain is built from TRBV7-3 and TRBJ2-7; D tentatively fits TRBD1 or TRBD2 (5 bases each). V lost 2 bases to trimming and J lost 5 bases, with 25 bases between them. Per germline, CDR1 SGHTA and CDR2 FQGTGA. CDR3 length equals 18 residues. In DNA form, the CDR3 reads TGTGCCAGCAGCTTATCGCCCCTAGGGCAGGGAGTAGTAAACGAGCAGTACTTC. Amino acids: CASSLSPLGQGVVNEQYF.

The V call is TRBV5-1, the J call TRBJ2-5, with 11 positions matching TRBD2. CDR3 length: 16 residues. J was trimmed by 1 base and V by 0 bases; bases with no gene match: 2. Germline V gene sequence: CDR1 SGHRS, CDR2 YFSETQ. This CDR3 is CASSLATSGGQETQYF. DNA for the CDR3: TGCGCCAGCAGCTTGGCTACTAGCGGGGGCCAAGAGACCCAGTACTTC.

The chain recombines TRBV19 with TRBJ1-5, with D tentatively TRBD1 (5 bases). The CDR3 length is 15 residues. Germline V gene lookup returns CDR1 LNHDA and CDR2 SQIVND (reference sequence). V was clipped by 5 bases and J by 1 base, with 12 bases between them. CDR3 bases: TGTGCCAGTAGTCCCCCCGGGGGGAGCAATCAGCCCCAGCATTTT. Translation gives CASSPPGGSNQPQHF.

The genes are TRBV6-5 and TRBJ2-7, with 7 bases that match TRBD1. V dropped 5 bases and J dropped 6; count of bases not matched to a gene: 4. Germline CDR1 and CDR2: MNHEY and SVGAGI. The CDR3 totals 12 residues. CDR3 amino acids: CASSTDRAEQYF. The CDR3 DNA is TGTGCCAGCAGTACCGACAGGGCCGAGCAGTACTTC.

The chain joins TRBV19 to TRBJ1-1, with a possible D match to TRBD1 (5 bases). Germline CDR1 is LNHDA and CDR2 is SQIVND (reference sequence). This CDR3 is built from 16 residues. V lost 3 bases to trimming and J lost 0 bases, with 14 bases between them. The CDR3 is CASSIVGQGMNTEAFF. The CDR3 region has the DNA TGTGCCAGTAGTATCGTAGGGCAGGGCATGAACACTGAAGCTTTCTTT.

The chain couples TRBV7-8 to TRBJ1-5; D unclear. Trimming took 1 base from V and 5 from J, leaving 9 bases between them. The germline V gene encodes CDR1 SGHVS and CDR2 FQNEAQ. The CDR3 contains 14 residues. The DNA for the CDR3 is TGTGCCAGCAGCTTAGGTGGAAGGGATCAGCCCCAGCATTTT. Translation gives CASSLGGRDQPQHF.

This chain uses TRBV5-1 with TRBJ2-7, with a tentative D call TRBD2 (6 bases). Germline V lookup: CDR1 SGHRS, CDR2 YFSETQ. Trimming pared 2 bases from V and 2 bases from J, leaving 11 bases between. CDR3 length: 14 residues. CDR3: CASSFSLAAYEQYF. In DNA, the CDR3 is TGCGCCAGCAGCTTTAGCTTAGCGGCCTACGAGCAGTACTTC.

The V and J genes are TRBV29-1 and TRBJ2-2; 10 positions agree with TRBD2. CDR3 length equals 17 residues. The germline CDR1 and CDR2 sequences are SQVTM and ANQGSEA. Trimming cost V 4 bases and J 0 bases; bases outside gene matches: 8. The CDR3 sequence is CSVAFLAGVSNTGELFF. The CDR3 nucleotides read TGCAGCGTTGCGTTTCTAGCGGGAGTATCGAACACCGGGGAGCTGTTTTTT.

This clone was seen more than once but under ten times. The gene calls are TRBV29-1 and TRBJ1-4; tentative D call: TRBD1 (5 bases). V shed 4 bases and J shed 6 bases, with 6 bases lying between them. This CDR3 is built from 11 residues. Germline-derived CDR1 and CDR2 are SQVTM and ANQGSEA. CDR3 loop: CSVAGDEKLFF. The CDR3 coding sequence is TGCAGCGTTGCGGGGGATGAAAAACTGTTTTTT. The full variable domain, rest sourced from reference TRBV29-1 and TRBJ1-4, is SAVISQKPSRDICQRGTSLTIQCQVDSQVTMMFWYRQQPGQSLTLIATANQGSEATYESGFVIDKFPISRPNLTFSTLTVSNMSPEDSSIYLCSVAGDEKLFFGSGTQLSVL.

V gene TRBV5-1 combines with J gene TRBJ1-1, with D unresolved. The length of the CDR3 is 13 residues. The germline CDR1 and CDR2 sequences are SGHRS and YFSETQ. The ends were cut back, 5 bases at V and 3 bases at J, with 11 bases in the middle. The CDR3 sequence: CASSEGPYTEAFF. Here the CDR3 DNA reads TGCGCCAGCAGTGAAGGCCCCTACACTGAAGCTTTCTTT.

This rearrangement joins TRBV9 to TRBJ2-7; weak D call: TRBD2 (6 bases). The CDR3 has 13 residues. Germline V lookup: CDR1 SGDLS, CDR2 YYNGEE. Deletions cut 3 bases from V and 4 bases from J, with 11 bases between. The CDR3 loop is CASSAGLGYEQYF. Written as DNA, the CDR3 is TGTGCCAGCAGCGCGGGACTTGGGTACGAGCAGTACTTC.

The CDR3 sequence is CASQISGSSYNEQFF. In nucleotides, the CDR3 is TGTGCCAGCCAGATTAGCGGGAGCTCCTACAATGAGCAGTTCTTC. This chain joins TRBV14 and TRBJ2-1, with TRBD2 matching over 9 bases. After removal of 8 bases from V and 0 bases from J, the junction contained 5 bases not matched to a gene. CDR3 length: 15 amino acids. Looked up from germline, CDR1 is SGHDN and CDR2 is FVKESK.

The chain has TRBV7-9 and TRBJ2-7; 15 bases map to TRBD2. V was clipped by 5 bases and J by 0 bases; unmatched bases: 8. The CDR3 loop spans 18 amino acids. The germline V gene encodes CDR1 SEHNR and CDR2 FQNEAQ (reference sequence). CDR3 sequence: CASSGRTSGGVISYEQYF. CDR3 DNA sequence: TGTGCCAGCAGCGGACGGACTAGCGGGGGGGTTATCTCCTACGAGCAGTACTTC.

This chain connects TRBV6-2 or TRBV6-3 to TRBJ1-2, with D unresolved. Trimming shortened V by 4 bases and J by 8 bases, and 17 bases separated the two germline ends. Germline CDR1 is MNHEY and CDR2 is SVGEGT. The CDR3 has 14 residues. CDR3 sequence reads: CASSLPGRFEGYTF. CDR3 nucleotide sequence: TGTGCCAGCAGTTTACCGGGGAGGTTTGAAGGCTACACCTTC.

The rearrangement links TRBV4-1 to TRBJ1-1; no clear D. The CDR3 consists of 12 residues. Germline-derived CDR1 and CDR2 are MGHRA and YSYEKL. V gave up 5 bases and J gave up 3 bases, with 7 bases separating them. DNA for the CDR3: TGCGCCAGCAGCGGCCGATACACTGAAGCTTTCTTT. Translated: CASSGRYTEAFF.

The V call is TRBV28, the J call TRBJ1-1, with D unclear. The CDR3 extends over 14 amino acids. Germline V gene lookup returns CDR1 MDHEN and CDR2 SYDVKM. V gave up 3 bases and J gave up 4 bases, with 12 bases separating them. The CDR3 is CASSFSGISTEAFF. The CDR3 DNA reads TGTGCCAGCAGTTTCTCGGGTATCAGCACTGAAGCTTTCTTT.